The 9 T cell receptor beta chains reported below all come from one sample, sequenced in a study of T cells in Graves' hyperthyroidism and ophthalmopathy. RNA transcripts yielded amplified TCR beta CDR3 regions. The TCR CDR3 first-round RT-PCR relied on the HTBI primer set. TCRdb called the multiplex PCR reads again in MiXCR, with one record for every CDR3 protein. The sample carries over 400,000 distinct CDR3 sequences, under 25% recorded once. The sequenced material came from blood. These receptors were obtained from a woman aged 65 to 85 with Graves' ophthalmopathy.

This sequence joins TRBV7-3 and TRBJ2-1; 12 nucleotides agree with TRBD1. Germline loops: CDR1 SGHTA, CDR2 FQGTGA. V was clipped by 2 bases and J by 7 bases; unmatched bases: 12. This CDR3 region has 18 residues. CDR3: CASSLGGTGGFVGNEQFF. CDR3 bases: TGTGCCAGCAGCTTAGGTGGGACAGGGGGCTTTGTAGGGAATGAGCAGTTCTTC. The variable domain in full, completed from reference TRBV7-3 and TRBJ2-1, reads GAGVSQTPSNKVTEKGKYVELRCDPISGHTALYWYRQSLGQGPEFLIYFQGTGAADDSGLPNDRFFAVRPEGSVSTLKIQRTERGDSAVYLCASSLGGTGGFVGNEQFFGPGTRLTVL.

This clonotype has a handful of counts. The rearrangement uses TRBV15 and TRBJ2-7; 7 nucleotides match TRBD2. The CDR3 loop spans 16 amino acids. The germline gives CDR1 LNHNV, CDR2 YYDKDF (reference sequence). The ends lost 0 bases at V and 1 base at J; junction bases unmatched: 6. Here the CDR3 reads CATSRDGSGRSYEQYF. The CDR3, as DNA: TGTGCCACCAGCAGAGACGGGTCCGGGAGGTCCTACGAGCAGTACTTC.

This clonotype was found a few times. This rearrangement joins TRBV7-9 to TRBJ1-6; TRBD1 matches 10 bases. This CDR3 region has 16 residues. Trimming cost V 5 bases and J 7 bases; bases outside gene matches: 8. The germline V gene encodes CDR1 SEHNR and CDR2 FQNEAQ (reference sequence). The CDR3 here is CASSPTGGGKNSPLHF. The CDR3 coding sequence is TGTGCCAGCAGCCCGACAGGGGGCGGAAAAAATTCACCCCTCCACTTT.

The DNA for the CDR3 is TGCGCCAGCAGCTTGGGCCAGGACTCTGGGGCCAACGTCCTGACTTTC. The encoded protein is CASSLGQDSGANVLTF. The chain links TRBV5-1 to TRBJ2-6; D is undetermined. CDR1 and CDR2 from the germline V gene are SGHRS and YFSETQ. V was trimmed by 0 bases and J by 0 bases, leaving 7 bases between them. The CDR3 sequence is 16 residues long.

This clonotype has only a few counts. V is TRBV28 and J is TRBJ2-3; D may be TRBD1 or TRBD2 (5 bases each). CDR3 length: 15 residues. Deletions cut 4 bases from V and 3 bases from J, with 14 bases between. Per germline, CDR1 MDHEN and CDR2 SYDVKM. The CDR3 DNA is TGTGCCAGCAGTTACGGAAGAGGGGCAACAGATACGCAGTATTTT. Amino acids: CASSYGRGATDTQYF.

Only a few counts were recorded for this clonotype. The chain links TRBV7-9 to TRBJ2-2, with a weak D call TRBD2 (5 bases). This CDR3 region has 16 residues. The ends were cut back, 0 bases at V and 1 base at J, with 9 bases in the middle. CDR1 and CDR2 from the germline V gene are SEHNR and FQNEAQ (reference sequence). As DNA, the CDR3 is TGTGCCAGCAGCTTAGCCCTAGCCTTGAACACCGGGGAGCTGTTTTTT. Translating it yields CASSLALALNTGELFF. Based on the CDR3 plus reference TRBV7-9 and TRBJ2-2, the full variable domain is DTGVSQNPRHKITKRGQNVTFRCDPISEHNRLYWYRQTLGQGPEFLTYFQNEAQLEKSRLLSDRFSAERPKGSFSTLEIQRTEQGDSAMYLCASSLALALNTGELFFGEGSRLTVL.

The chain recombines TRBV19 with TRBJ1-2; weak D call: TRBD1 (6 bases). The CDR3 consists of 17 residues. Germline loops: CDR1 LNHDA, CDR2 SQIVND (reference sequence). Deletions cut 1 base from V and 2 bases from J, with 17 bases between. The CDR3 here is CASSIGSGGAYNYGYTF. CDR3 DNA sequence: TGTGCCAGTAGTATAGGATCGGGGGGGGCATACAACTATGGCTACACCTTC.

This clonotype has a count of ten or more. The rearrangement joins TRBV7-9 to TRBJ1-1; tentative D call: TRBD1 (5 bases). The CDR3 is made up of 15 amino acids. Trimming left V 3 bases short and J 0 bases short, with 11 bases between. Per the germline V gene, CDR1 is SEHNR and CDR2 is FQNEAQ (reference sequence). CDR3 bases: TGTGCCAGCAGCTTTCTCCAGGGACTGAACACTGAAGCTTTCTTT. It codes for CASSFLQGLNTEAFF.

The DNA for the CDR3 is TGCGCCAGCAGCCAAGAATCTGCCAGGGCCAACGAGCAGTACTTC. Its translation is CASSQESARANEQYF. This chain connects TRBV4-3 to TRBJ2-7; perhaps TRBD1 as D (5 bases). V was shortened by 0 bases and J by 5 bases, with 14 bases between the two germline ends. This CDR3 region has 15 residues. Germline values: CDR1 LGHNA, CDR2 YSLEER.